Here is one TCR beta chain with its context. The data were taken from a study of blood T cells in healthy people across ages. This CDR3 is 16 amino acids long. Looked up from germline, CDR1 is MNHEY and CDR2 is SVGEGT. V shed 3 bases and J shed 6 bases, with 18 bases lying between them. Combining a sample-barcoded 5' primer with a J-beta primer mix, a second PCR ran for about 7 to 12 cycles. TCRdb analysed the 5' RACE reads with MiXCR anew, one entry per CDR3 protein. Among approximately 670,000 distinct CDR3 sequences listed, 35% to 50% were seen once. This TCR came from a man of 80 years or more in good health. The sample taken for sequencing was blood. The J gene is TRBJ1-5, the V gene TRBV6-2 or TRBV6-3, with D maybe TRBD1 (6 bases). CDR3 in amino acids: CASSYSQGRRGQPQHF. In DNA form, the CDR3 reads TGTGCCAGCAGTTATAGCCAGGGGAGGCGCGGTCAGCCCCAGCATTTT.